This T cell receptor (beta chain) was sequenced for a study of human T cells and chemical hapten exposure. V lost 5 bases, J lost 1 base, and 8 bases lay in between. Germline values: CDR1 DFQATT, CDR2 SNEGSKA (reference sequence). This CDR3 comprises 12 residues. This clonotype has just a few counts. Time point indicated: patch test 2, 6 weeks after DPC sensitization. Treatment meaning: therapeutic diphenylcyclopropenone sensitization with weekly scalp DPC. Patches went on only after blood had been drawn each time. MiXCR, run by TCRdb on the RACE reads, gives a single entry per CDR3 protein. The repertoire has 350,000 to 400,000 distinct CDR3 sequences, just under 6.5% of them found once; the top ten carry 4.5% to 6%.

This sequence originates from a woman aged 18-29 years with alopecia areata. Some clones in this sample may be carry-over from other donors' samples. The chain links TRBV20-1 to TRBJ2-5, with no clear D. The specimen was whole blood, collected in connection with sensitization to the hapten diphenylcyclopropenone (DPC). The CDR3 bases are TGCAGTGCTCCGGAAACCCAAGAGACCCAGTACTTC. The encoded protein is CSAPETQETQYF.